What follows is one T cell receptor (beta chain) and its context. Sequenced by immunoSEQ multiplex PCR; TCRdb stores in-frame clones only, minus some. Of about 280,000 clones in the sample, more than 75% are singletons; the top ten hold around 3%. Treatment here: over 15 received Ad26.COV2.S at low or high dose, single or two shots; about 5 received placebo; per-sample allocation not given. The samples were gathered on day 63 after the first injection of vaccine or placebo. CDR3 length: 16 amino acids. The germline V and J ends were trimmed by 4 bases and 10 bases, with 21 bases remaining between them. Germline V gene data show CDR1 as SGDLS and CDR2 as YYNGEE. The sample belongs to a study of Ad26.COV2.S vaccination and SARS-CoV-2 variants.

This sequence was found in a person aged 18 to 59 who received the Ad26.COV2.S COVID-19 vaccine or a placebo. This sample comprised peripheral blood, obtained in a trial of Ad26.COV2.S vaccine versus placebo. The gene calls are TRBV9 and TRBJ1-6, with unresolved D. The CDR3: CASSSQYEGGESPLHF. The CDR3 bases are TGTGCCAGCAGCTCTCAATACGAGGGTGGGGAGTCACCCCTCCACTTT. The full variable domain, its missing parts supplied by reference TRBV9 and TRBJ1-6, is DSGVTQTPKHLITATGQRVTLRCSPRSGDLSVYWYQQSLDQGLQFLIQYYNGEERAKGNILERFSAQQFPDLHSELNLSSLELGDSALYFCASSSQYEGGESPLHFGNGTRLTVT.